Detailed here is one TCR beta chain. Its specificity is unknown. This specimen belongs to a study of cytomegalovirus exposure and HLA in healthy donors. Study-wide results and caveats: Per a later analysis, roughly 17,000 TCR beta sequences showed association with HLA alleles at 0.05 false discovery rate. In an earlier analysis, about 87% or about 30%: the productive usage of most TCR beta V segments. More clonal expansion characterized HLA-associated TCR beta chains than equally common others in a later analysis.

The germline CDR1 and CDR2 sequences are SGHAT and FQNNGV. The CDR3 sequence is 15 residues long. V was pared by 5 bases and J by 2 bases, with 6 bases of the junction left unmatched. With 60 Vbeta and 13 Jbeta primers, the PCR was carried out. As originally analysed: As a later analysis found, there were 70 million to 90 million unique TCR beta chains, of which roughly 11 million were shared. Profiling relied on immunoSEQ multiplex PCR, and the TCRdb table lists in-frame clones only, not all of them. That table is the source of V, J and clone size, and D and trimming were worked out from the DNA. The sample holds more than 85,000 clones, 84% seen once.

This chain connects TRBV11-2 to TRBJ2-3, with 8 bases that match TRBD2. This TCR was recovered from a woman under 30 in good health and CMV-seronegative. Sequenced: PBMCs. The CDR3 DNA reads TGTGCCAGCAGCCCCCGGGGGGGAATCACAGATACGCAGTATTTT. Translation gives CASSPRGGITDTQYF.